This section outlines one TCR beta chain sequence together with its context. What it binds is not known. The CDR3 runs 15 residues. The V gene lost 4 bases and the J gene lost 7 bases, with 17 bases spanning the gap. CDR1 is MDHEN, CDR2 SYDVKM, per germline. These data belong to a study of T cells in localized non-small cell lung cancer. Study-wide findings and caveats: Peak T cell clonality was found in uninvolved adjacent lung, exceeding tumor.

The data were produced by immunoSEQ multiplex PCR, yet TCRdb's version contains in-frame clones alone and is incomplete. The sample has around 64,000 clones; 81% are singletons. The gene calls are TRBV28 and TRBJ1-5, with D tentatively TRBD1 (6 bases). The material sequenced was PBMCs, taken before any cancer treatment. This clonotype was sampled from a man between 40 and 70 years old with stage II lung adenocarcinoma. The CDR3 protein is CASSSGVVSGQPQHF. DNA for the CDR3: TGTGCCAGCAGTTCAGGGGTGGTGTCGGGACAGCCCCAGCATTTT.